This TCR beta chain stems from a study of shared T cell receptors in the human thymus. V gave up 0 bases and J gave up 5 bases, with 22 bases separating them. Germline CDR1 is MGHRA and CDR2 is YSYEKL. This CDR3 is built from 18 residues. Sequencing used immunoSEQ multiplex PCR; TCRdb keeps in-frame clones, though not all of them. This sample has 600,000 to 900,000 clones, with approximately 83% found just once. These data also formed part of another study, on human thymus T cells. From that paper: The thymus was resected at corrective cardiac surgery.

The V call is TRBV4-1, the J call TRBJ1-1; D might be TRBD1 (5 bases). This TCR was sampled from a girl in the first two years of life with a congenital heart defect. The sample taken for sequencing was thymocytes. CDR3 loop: CASSQEWIQVITTTEAFF. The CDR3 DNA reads TGCGCCAGCAGCCAAGAATGGATACAGGTGATAACGACGACTGAAGCTTTCTTT.